What follows are 5 T cell receptor beta chains derived from one specimen sequenced in a study of shared clonotypes between healthy human individuals. Sequencing was performed with immunoSEQ multiplex PCR; in TCRdb, only in-frame clones are kept and a portion is missing. Among 2,500,000 or so clones, about nine tenths were seen once, and the ten largest hold approximately 0.39%. Source material: naive CD4+ T cells from PBMCs. Subset here: CD45RA+ positively selected. Every receptor here comes from a man in his late teens or twenties in good health. Some clones in this sample may be carry-over from other donors' samples.

This clone was found once. CDR3 in amino acids: CASRTQYNEQFF. Written as DNA, the CDR3 is TGTGCCAGCAGGACACAGTACAATGAGCAGTTCTTC. The chain carries TRBV6-1 and TRBJ2-1; unclear D gene. The CDR3 runs to 12 residues. The germline V gene has CDR1 MNHNS and CDR2 SASEGT. Trimming pared 6 bases from V and 4 bases from J, leaving 7 bases between.

The chain couples TRBV5-1 to TRBJ2-7; 12 nucleotides match TRBD2. V lost 9 bases and J lost 0; bases outside the gene matches: 7. This CDR3 is built from 15 residues. CDR1 SGHRS and CDR2 YFSETQ come from the germline V gene. The CDR3 loop is CATSGLAGSSYEQYF. In DNA, the CDR3 is TGCGCCACCTCCGGACTAGCGGGGAGCTCCTACGAGCAGTACTTC. The full variable domain, with the rest looked up from reference TRBV5-1 and TRBJ2-7, is KAGVTQTPRYLIKTRGQQVTLSCSPISGHRSVSWYQQTPGQGLQFLFEYFSETQRNKGNFPGRFSGRQFSNSRSEMNVSTLELGDSALYLCATSGLAGSSYEQYFGPGTRLTVT.

V and J are TRBV7-9 and TRBJ1-6; 8 nucleotides agree with TRBD1. CDR3 length equals 16 residues. Germline values: CDR1 SEHNR, CDR2 FQNEAQ (reference sequence). Trimming cost V 1 base and J 2 bases; bases outside gene matches: 1. For the CDR3, the DNA is TGTGCCAGCAGCTTAGGACAGGGGACCTATAATTCACCCCTCCACTTT. This gives the protein CASSLGQGTYNSPLHF.

The V gene is TRBV7-3, the J gene TRBJ1-2, with TRBD1 identical over 9 bases. Unmatched junction bases numbered 3, after V lost 5 bases and J lost 5 bases. The CDR3 length is 13 residues. Germline V gene data show CDR1 as SGHTA and CDR2 as FQGTGA. The CDR3 DNA is TGTGCCAGCAGCCGAGACAGGGGGTATGGCTACACCTTC. Its protein is CASSRDRGYGYTF.

V and J are TRBV2 and TRBJ2-5; 9 bases fit TRBD2. The CDR3 has 15 residues. V lost 6 bases and J lost 2; bases outside the gene matches: 7. Germline V gene lookup returns CDR1 SNHLY and CDR2 FYNNEI. The DNA for the CDR3 is TGTGCCAGCAGATTCGGACTAGCGTCACAAGAGACCCAGTACTTC. It translates to CASRFGLASQETQYF. The full variable domain, with the rest looked up from reference TRBV2 and TRBJ2-5, is EPEVTQTPSHQVTQMGQEVILRCVPISNHLYFYWYRQILGQKVEFLVSFYNNEISEKSEIFDDQFSVERPDGSNFTLKIRSTKLEDSAMYFCASRFGLASQETQYFGPGTRLLVL.